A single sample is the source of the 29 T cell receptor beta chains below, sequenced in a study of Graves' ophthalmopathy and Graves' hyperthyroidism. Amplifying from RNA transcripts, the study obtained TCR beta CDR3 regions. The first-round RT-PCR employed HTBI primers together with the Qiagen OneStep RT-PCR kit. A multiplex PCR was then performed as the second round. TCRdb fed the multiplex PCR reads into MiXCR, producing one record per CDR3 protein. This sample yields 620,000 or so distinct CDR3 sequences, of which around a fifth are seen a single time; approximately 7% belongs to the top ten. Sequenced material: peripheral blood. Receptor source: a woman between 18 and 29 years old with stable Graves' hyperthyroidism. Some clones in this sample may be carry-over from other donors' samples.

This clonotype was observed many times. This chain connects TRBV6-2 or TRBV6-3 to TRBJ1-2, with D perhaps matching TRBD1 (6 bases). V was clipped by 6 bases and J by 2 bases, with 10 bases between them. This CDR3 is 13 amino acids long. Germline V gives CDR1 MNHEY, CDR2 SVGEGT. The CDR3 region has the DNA TGTGCCAGCAGGGCCGGGACAAACTATGGCTACACCTTC. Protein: CASRAGTNYGYTF.

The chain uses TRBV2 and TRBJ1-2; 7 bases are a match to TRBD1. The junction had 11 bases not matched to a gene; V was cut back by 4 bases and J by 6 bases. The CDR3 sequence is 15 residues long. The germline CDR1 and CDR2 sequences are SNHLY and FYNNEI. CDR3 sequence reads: CASSVMIGGADGYTF. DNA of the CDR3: TGTGCCAGCAGTGTGATGATAGGGGGCGCGGATGGCTACACCTTC. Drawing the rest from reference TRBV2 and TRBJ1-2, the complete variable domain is EPEVTQTPSHQVTQMGQEVILRCVPISNHLYFYWYRQILGQKVEFLVSFYNNEISEKSEIFDDQFSVERPDGSNFTLKIRSTKLEDSAMYFCASSVMIGGADGYTFGSGTRLTVV.

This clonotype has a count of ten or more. The CDR3 bases are TGCGCCAGCAGCCAAGATCAGGACATCCTTGGCTACACCTTC. Translation gives CASSQDQDILGYTF. The V gene is TRBV4-1, the J gene TRBJ1-2, with D tentatively TRBD1 (5 bases). CDR3 length: 14 residues. Trimming took 0 bases from V and 7 from J, leaving 12 bases between them. Germline V gene data show CDR1 as MGHRA and CDR2 as YSYEKL.

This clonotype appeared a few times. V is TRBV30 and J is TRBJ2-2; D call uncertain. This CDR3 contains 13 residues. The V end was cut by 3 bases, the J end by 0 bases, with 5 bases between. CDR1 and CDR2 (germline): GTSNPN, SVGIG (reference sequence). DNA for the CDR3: TGTGCCTGGAGGGAGTCGAACACCGGGGAGCTGTTTTTT. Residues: CAWRESNTGELFF.

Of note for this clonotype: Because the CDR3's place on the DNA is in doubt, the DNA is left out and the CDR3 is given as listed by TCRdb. CDR3 sequence reads: CASSLVGAGTYNEKFF. The gene calls are TRBV5-1 and TRBJ2-1; the DNA was not compared with TRBD2, the D call given in the table. Germline V gene sequence: CDR1 SGHRS, CDR2 YFSETQ. Termini included, the CDR3 measures 16 amino acids.

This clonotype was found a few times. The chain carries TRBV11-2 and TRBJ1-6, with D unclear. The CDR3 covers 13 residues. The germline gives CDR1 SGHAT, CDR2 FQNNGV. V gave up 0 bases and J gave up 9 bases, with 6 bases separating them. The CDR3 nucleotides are TGTGCCAGCAGCTTAGATCTGGTTTCACCCCTCCACTTT. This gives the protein CASSLDLVSPLHF.

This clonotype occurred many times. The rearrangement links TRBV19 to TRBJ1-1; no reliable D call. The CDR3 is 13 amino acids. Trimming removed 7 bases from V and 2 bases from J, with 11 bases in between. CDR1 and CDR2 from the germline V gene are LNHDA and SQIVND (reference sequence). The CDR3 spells CASNIQPNTEAFF. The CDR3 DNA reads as TGTGCCAGTAATATTCAGCCCAACACTGAAGCTTTCTTT. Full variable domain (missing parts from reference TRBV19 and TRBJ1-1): DGGITQSPKYLFRKEGQNVTLSCEQNLNHDAMYWYRQDPGQGLRLIYYSQIVNDFQKGDIAEGYSVSREKKESFPLTVTSAQKNPTAFYLCASNIQPNTEAFFGQGTRLTVV.

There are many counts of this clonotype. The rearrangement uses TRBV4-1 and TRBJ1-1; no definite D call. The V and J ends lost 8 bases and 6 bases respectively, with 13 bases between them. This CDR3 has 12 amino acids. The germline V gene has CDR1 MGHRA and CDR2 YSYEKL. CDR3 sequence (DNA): TGCGCCAGCGCGAGGACGGGCGCTGAAGCTTTCTTT. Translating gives CASARTGAEAFF.

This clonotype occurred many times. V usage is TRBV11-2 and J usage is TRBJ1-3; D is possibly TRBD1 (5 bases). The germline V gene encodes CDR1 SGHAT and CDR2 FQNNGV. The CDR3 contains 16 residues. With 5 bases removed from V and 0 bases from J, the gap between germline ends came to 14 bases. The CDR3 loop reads CASSLPGTYSGNTIYF. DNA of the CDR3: TGTGCCAGCAGCCTCCCAGGGACGTACTCTGGAAACACCATATATTTT.

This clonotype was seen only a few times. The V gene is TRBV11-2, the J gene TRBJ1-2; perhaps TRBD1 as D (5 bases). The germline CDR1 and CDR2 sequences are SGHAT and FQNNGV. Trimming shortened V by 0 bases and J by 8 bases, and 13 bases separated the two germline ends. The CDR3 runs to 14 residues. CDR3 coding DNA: TGTGCCAGCAGCTTAGAAGGGGCGCTCGCCGGCTACACCTTC. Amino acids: CASSLEGALAGYTF.

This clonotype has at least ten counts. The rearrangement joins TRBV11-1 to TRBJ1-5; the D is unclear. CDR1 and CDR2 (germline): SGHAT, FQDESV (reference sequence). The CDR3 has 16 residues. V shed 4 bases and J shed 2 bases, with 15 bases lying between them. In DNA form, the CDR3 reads TGTGCCAGCAGCTCCGGCCGACGGGGAGGCAATCAGCCCCAGCATTTT. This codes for CASSSGRRGGNQPQHF.

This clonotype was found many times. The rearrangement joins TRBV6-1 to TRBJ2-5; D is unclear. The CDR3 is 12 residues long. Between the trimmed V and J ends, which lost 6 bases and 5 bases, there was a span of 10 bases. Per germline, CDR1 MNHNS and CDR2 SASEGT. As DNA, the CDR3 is TGTGCCAGCAGGGGGATGCGGGAGACCCAGTACTTC. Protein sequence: CASRGMRETQYF.

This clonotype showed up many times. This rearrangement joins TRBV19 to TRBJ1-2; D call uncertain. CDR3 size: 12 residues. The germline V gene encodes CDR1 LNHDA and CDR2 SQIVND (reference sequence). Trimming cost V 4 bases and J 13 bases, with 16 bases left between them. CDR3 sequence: CASSTPSRAATF. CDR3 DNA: TGTGCCAGTAGTACCCCCTCGAGGGCGGCCACCTTC.

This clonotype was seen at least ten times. CDR3 bases: TGCAGCGTTGCCGGGACAGTGTCTTCCTACGAGCAGTACTTC. Translated: CSVAGTVSSYEQYF. J is TRBJ2-7 and V is TRBV29-1; TRBD1 aligns across 7 bases. This CDR3 comprises 14 residues. Germline V CDR1 and CDR2: SQVTM, ANQGSEA. With V trimmed by 4 bases and J by 1 base, 7 bases remained unmatched.

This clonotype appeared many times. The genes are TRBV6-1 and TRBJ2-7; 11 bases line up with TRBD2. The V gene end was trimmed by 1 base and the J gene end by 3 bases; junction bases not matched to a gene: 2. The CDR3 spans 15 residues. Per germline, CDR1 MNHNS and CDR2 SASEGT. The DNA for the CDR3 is TGTGCCAGCAGTGAAGAGGGACTAGCGGACTACGAGCAGTACTTC. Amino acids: CASSEEGLADYEQYF.

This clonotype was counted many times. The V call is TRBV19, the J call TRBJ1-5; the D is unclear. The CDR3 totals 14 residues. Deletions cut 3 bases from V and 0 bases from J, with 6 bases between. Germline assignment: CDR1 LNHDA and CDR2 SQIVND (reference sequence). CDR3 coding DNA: TGTGCCAGTAGTATCGTGAGTAGCAATCAGCCCCAGCATTTT. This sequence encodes CASSIVSSNQPQHF.

CDR3 DNA: TGTGCCAGCAGCGTAGCTGGGGGCCCGAACACCGGGGAGCTGTTTTTT. This encodes CASSVAGGPNTGELFF. The V gene is TRBV9, the J gene TRBJ2-2; perhaps TRBD1 as D (6 bases). CDR3 size: 16 residues. Germline CDR1 reads SGDLS; CDR2 reads YYNGEE. V was shortened by 0 bases and J by 0 bases, with 9 bases between the two germline ends.

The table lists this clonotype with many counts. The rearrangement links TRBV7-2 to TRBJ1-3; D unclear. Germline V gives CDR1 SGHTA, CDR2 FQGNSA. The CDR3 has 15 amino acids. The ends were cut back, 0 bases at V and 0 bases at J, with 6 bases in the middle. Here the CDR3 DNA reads TGTGCCAGCAGCTTAGCGGCAACCTCTGGAAACACCATATATTTT. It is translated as CASSLAATSGNTIYF. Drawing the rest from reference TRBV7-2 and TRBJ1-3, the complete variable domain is GAGVSQSPSNKVTEKGKDVELRCDPISGHTALYWYRQSLGQGLEFLIYFQGNSAPDKSGLPSDRFSAERTGGSVSTLTIQRTQQEDSAVYLCASSLAATSGNTIYFGEGSWLTVV.

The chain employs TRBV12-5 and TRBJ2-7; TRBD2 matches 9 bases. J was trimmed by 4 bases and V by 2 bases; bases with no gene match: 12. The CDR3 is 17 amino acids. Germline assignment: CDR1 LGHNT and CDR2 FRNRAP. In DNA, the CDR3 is TGTGCTAGTGGTTTGTACATAGGACTAGCGAATGGTTACGAGCAGTACTTC. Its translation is CASGLYIGLANGYEQYF.

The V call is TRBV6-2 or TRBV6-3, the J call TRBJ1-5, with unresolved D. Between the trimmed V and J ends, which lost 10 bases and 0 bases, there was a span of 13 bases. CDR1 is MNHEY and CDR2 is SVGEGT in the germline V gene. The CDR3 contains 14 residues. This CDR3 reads CATSGGDSNQPQHF. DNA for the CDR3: TGTGCCACCTCCGGCGGGGATAGCAATCAGCCCCAGCATTTT.

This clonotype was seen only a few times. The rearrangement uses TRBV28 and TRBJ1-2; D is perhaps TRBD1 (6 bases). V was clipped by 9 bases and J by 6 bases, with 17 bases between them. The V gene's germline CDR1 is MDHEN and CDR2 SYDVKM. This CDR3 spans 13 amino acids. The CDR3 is CASEQGFTDGYTF. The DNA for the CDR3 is TGTGCCAGTGAACAGGGATTTACGGATGGCTACACCTTC.

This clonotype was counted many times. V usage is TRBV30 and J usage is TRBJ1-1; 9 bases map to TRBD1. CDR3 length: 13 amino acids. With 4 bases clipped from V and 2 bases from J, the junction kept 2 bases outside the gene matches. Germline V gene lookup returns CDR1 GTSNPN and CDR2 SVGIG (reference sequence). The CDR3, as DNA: TGTGCCTGGACACAGGGGGCAAACACTGAAGCTTTCTTT. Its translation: CAWTQGANTEAFF.

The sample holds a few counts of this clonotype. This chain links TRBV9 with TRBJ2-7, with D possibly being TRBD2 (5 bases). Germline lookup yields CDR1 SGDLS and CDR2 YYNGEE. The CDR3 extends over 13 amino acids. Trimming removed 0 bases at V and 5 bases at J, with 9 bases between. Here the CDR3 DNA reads TGTGCCAGCAGCGTAGGAGGGAAAGACGAGCAGTACTTC. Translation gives CASSVGGKDEQYF.

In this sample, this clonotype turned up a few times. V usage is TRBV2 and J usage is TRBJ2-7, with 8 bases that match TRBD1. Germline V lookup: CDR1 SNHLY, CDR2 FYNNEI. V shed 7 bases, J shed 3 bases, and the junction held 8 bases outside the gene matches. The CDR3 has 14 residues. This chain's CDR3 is CASTIDRGSYEQYF. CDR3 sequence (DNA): TGTGCCAGCACCATCGACAGGGGTAGCTACGAGCAGTACTTC.

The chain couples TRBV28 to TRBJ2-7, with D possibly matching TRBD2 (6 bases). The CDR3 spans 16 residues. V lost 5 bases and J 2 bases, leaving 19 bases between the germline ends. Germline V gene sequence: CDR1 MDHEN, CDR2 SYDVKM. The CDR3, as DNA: TGTGCCAGCAGTCGTCCGGGACTGGGGGGTCCCTACGAGCAGTACTTC. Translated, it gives CASSRPGLGGPYEQYF.

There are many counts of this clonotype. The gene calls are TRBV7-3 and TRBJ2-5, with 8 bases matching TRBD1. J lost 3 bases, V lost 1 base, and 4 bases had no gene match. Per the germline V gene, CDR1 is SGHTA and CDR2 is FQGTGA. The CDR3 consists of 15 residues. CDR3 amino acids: CASSLIPGQEETQYF. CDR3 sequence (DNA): TGTGCCAGCAGCTTAATCCCGGGACAGGAAGAGACCCAGTACTTC.

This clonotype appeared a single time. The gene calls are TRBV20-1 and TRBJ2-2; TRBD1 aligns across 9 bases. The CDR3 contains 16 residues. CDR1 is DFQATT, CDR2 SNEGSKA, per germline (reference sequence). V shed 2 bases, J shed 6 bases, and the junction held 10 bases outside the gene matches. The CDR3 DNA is TGCAGTGCTAGATACAGGGGGCCGAATGTAGCCGGGGAGCTGTTTTTT. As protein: CSARYRGPNVAGELFF.

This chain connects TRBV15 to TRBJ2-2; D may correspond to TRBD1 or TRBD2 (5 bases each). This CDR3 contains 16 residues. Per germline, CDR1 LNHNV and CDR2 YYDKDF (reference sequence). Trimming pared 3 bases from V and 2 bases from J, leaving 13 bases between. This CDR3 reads CATSSIPGRNTGELFF. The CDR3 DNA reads TGTGCCACCAGCAGTATACCGGGACGTAACACCGGGGAGCTGTTTTTT.

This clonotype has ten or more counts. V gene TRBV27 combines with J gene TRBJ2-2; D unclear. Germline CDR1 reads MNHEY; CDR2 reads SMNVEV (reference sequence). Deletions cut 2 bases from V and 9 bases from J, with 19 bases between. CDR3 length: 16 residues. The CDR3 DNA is TGTGCCAGCAGTTTAAGCCCGGCCTACTTGATCAGGGAGCTGTTTTTT. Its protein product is CASSLSPAYLIRELFF.